These 3 T cell receptor beta chains were sequenced from one sample in a study of blood T cell dynamics during melanoma immunotherapy. Time point reported: pre-treatment baseline. Sequencing used immunoSEQ multiplex PCR; TCRdb keeps in-frame clones, though not all of them. This sample has about 6,300 clones, with nearly 95% found just once. The sequences come from cell-free DNA from blood, collected from a patient treated with checkpoint blockade. The origin of the receptors is a human donor with melanoma.

This sequence joins TRBV29-1 and TRBJ2-1; D gene uncertain. The CDR3 spans 14 residues. Trimming took off 2 bases at V and 1 base at J, with 9 bases between the two ends. The germline V gene encodes CDR1 SQVTM and CDR2 ANQGSEA. CDR3 region: CSVEQQHSYNEQFF. The CDR3 nucleotides read TGCAGCGTTGAACAACAGCATTCCTACAATGAGCAGTTCTTC.

The chain employs TRBV7-7 and TRBJ2-7; the D is unclear. Germline loops: CDR1 SSHAT, CDR2 FNYEAQ (reference sequence). The germline V and J ends were trimmed by 8 bases and 1 base, with 9 bases remaining between them. CDR3 size: 12 residues. CDR3 sequence: CASVGQSYEQYF. CDR3 nucleotide sequence: TGTGCCAGCGTAGGGCAGTCCTACGAGCAGTACTTC.

The V gene is TRBV7-9, the J gene TRBJ1-6; D is unresolved. The V and J ends lost 8 bases and 3 bases respectively, with 11 bases between them. CDR3 size: 14 residues. Germline V lookup: CDR1 SEHNR, CDR2 FQNEAQ (reference sequence). This CDR3 is CASASWDYNSPLHF. The CDR3 nucleotides are TGTGCCAGCGCGTCATGGGACTATAATTCACCCCTCCACTTT.